This T cell receptor beta chain was observed in a study of T cell changes during pregnancy in multiple sclerosis. The data were produced by immunoSEQ multiplex PCR, yet TCRdb's version contains in-frame clones alone and is incomplete. The sample has 40,000 to 55,000 clones; 90% to 95% are singletons. This TCR was recovered from a female donor with multiple sclerosis, enrolled in a pregnancy study. The starting material was CD8+ T cells from peripheral blood mononuclear cells, obtained in the first trimester of pregnancy.

DNA of the CDR3: TGTGCCAGCAGCTTTAGTGGCGGGCTTAACTATGGCTACACCTTC. This sequence encodes CASSFSGGLNYGYTF. This chain links TRBV5-4 with TRBJ1-2; D uncertain. This CDR3 has 15 residues. V was trimmed by 2 bases and J by 1 base, leaving 12 bases between them. From germline, CDR1 is SGHNT and CDR2 YYREEE (reference sequence).